The 7 T cell receptor beta chains in this list originate from one sample, sequenced in a study of CD8+ T cells in alopecia areata (dated by TCRdb to about 2018). The intended sense of this specimen's time point label: about 25 weeks on oral tofacitinib. The treatment or condition label corresponds to: oral pan-JAK inhibitor, 5-10 mg twice daily. Libraries were made using the immunoSEQ multiplex PCR assay. RNA was extracted from all samples and reverse transcribed into cDNA as template for TCR sequencing. TCRdb took over this immuneACCESS table, retaining in-frame rearrangements with V and J assigned. Such tables are incomplete; in checked studies, under half of the missing clones stem from an unresolved V gene, and the remainder is unexplained. The sample yields under 350,000 clones; more than 45% were counted once. More than 1.5% of the sample is in the top ten clones. Here the sequenced sample was CD4+ T cells sorted from blood, taken at week 24, from a patient treated with tofacitinib. The receptors come from a human donor with alopecia areata.

The rearrangement links TRBV5-6 to TRBJ1-1, with TRBD1 matching 7 bases. After removal of 0 bases from V and 10 bases from J, the junction contained 3 bases not matched to a gene. This CDR3 is built from 12 residues. Germline V gene sequence: CDR1 SGHDT, CDR2 YYEEEE. DNA of the CDR3: TGTGCCAGCAGCTTGGTGACAGGGTTAGCTTTCTTT. It yields the protein CASSLVTGLAFF.

The V call is TRBV9, the J call TRBJ1-4, with D possibly being TRBD1 (5 bases). V dropped 3 bases and J dropped 8 bases, with 26 bases sitting between them. CDR3 length: 18 amino acids. Germline CDR1 is SGDLS and CDR2 is YYNGEE. CDR3 nucleotide sequence: TGTGCCAGCAGCGGCTCGACGGGGGAGCCGATGCTTGGAGAAAAACTGTTTTTT. Its translation: CASSGSTGEPMLGEKLFF.

The rearrangement joins TRBV28 to TRBJ1-2; D call uncertain. The V end was cut by 7 bases, the J end by 2 bases, with 14 bases between. This CDR3 is 14 amino acids long. Germline V lookup: CDR1 MDHEN, CDR2 SYDVKM. The CDR3 DNA is TGTGCCAGCACCCCCGGGTTCTCGAACTATGGCTACACCTTC. This gives the protein CASTPGFSNYGYTF.

This chain links TRBV2 with TRBJ2-3, with D perhaps TRBD2 (7 bases). V gave up 6 bases and J gave up 4 bases, with 17 bases separating them. CDR1 SNHLY and CDR2 FYNNEI come from the germline V gene. This CDR3 is built from 15 residues. The CDR3, as DNA: TGTGCCAGCAGACCCTTAGTGGGGGGGCCAGATACGCAGTATTTT. This translates into CASRPLVGGPDTQYF. The full variable domain, its missing parts supplied by reference TRBV2 and TRBJ2-3, is EPEVTQTPSHQVTQMGQEVILRCVPISNHLYFYWYRQILGQKVEFLVSFYNNEISEKSEIFDDQFSVERPDGSNFTLKIRSTKLEDSAMYFCASRPLVGGPDTQYFGPGTRLTVL.

The chain recombines TRBV27 with TRBJ2-7, with D tentatively TRBD2 (6 bases). Germline loops: CDR1 MNHEY, CDR2 SMNVEV (reference sequence). The V end was cut by 6 bases, the J end by 4 bases, with 19 bases between. The CDR3 is 15 residues long. CDR3 in DNA: TGTGCCAGCAGCAAACGTCTTGGAGGGGAATACGAGCAGTACTTC. Amino acid sequence: CASSKRLGGEYEQYF.

This clone occurred once. The rearrangement joins TRBV7-2 to TRBJ1-2; 9 nucleotides line up with TRBD1. CDR1 is SGHTA, CDR2 FQGNSA, per germline. This CDR3 spans 14 amino acids. Trimming at V came to 5 bases and at J to 3 bases, leaving 4 bases not matched to a gene. The CDR3 is CASSRDRADYGYTF. CDR3 DNA sequence: TGTGCCAGCAGCCGGGACAGGGCGGACTATGGCTACACCTTC.

This clone was counted between two and nine times. The chain combines TRBV7-7 with TRBJ2-1; D may be TRBD2 (5 bases). This CDR3 spans 16 amino acids. Per the germline V gene, CDR1 is SSHAT and CDR2 is FNYEAQ (reference sequence). This chain's CDR3 is CASSRDYKSSYNEQFF. The DNA for the CDR3 is TGTGCTAGTTCCCGAGACTACAAGAGCTCCTACAATGAGCAGTTCTTC.